One and the same sample provided the 14 T cell receptor beta chains below, sequenced in a study of CXCR4 blockade with PD-1 therapy in pancreatic cancer (dated by TCRdb to the late 2010s). Library preparation used the immunoSEQ multiplex PCR assay. TCRdb obtained this table from immuneACCESS and retained in-frame rearrangements with V and J assigned. These tables miss some clones; where compared with another copy, unresolved V genes account for less than half of the shortfall, and the remainder is unexplained. The sample table shows about 5,900 clones, and 35% to 40% are seen once. The ten largest clones represent about an eighth of the sample. The sample was tumor tissue. These receptors were taken from a human donor with pancreatic ductal adenocarcinoma.

The chain uses TRBV19 and TRBJ1-2, with a tentative D call TRBD1 (6 bases). The CDR3 totals 14 residues. V lost 7 bases and J lost 5, with 17 bases in between. CDR1 and CDR2 from the germline V gene are LNHDA and SQIVND (reference sequence). CDR3 nucleotides: TGTGCCAGTACCCAGACAGGCGAACTATATGGCTACACCTTC. It encodes CASTQTGELYGYTF.

This clone showed up many times. The chain links TRBV7-5 to TRBJ2-5; the D call of TRBD2 is as the table states it, not checked on the DNA. TRBV7-5 is a documented pseudogene. The CDR3 totals 15 residues. CDR3 loop: CASSRGLALQETQYF. The CDR3 DNA reads as TGTGCCAGCAGTCGGGGACTAGCGCTACAAGAGACCCAGTACTTC.

This chain connects TRBV28 to TRBJ2-1; 7 bases map to TRBD1. With V trimmed by 6 bases and J by 4 bases, 9 bases remained unmatched. The CDR3 spans 15 residues. The germline CDR1 and CDR2 sequences are MDHEN and SYDVKM. CDR3 region: CASRIGQDLYNEQFF. For the CDR3, the DNA is TGTGCCAGCAGAATCGGACAGGATCTATACAATGAGCAGTTCTTC. The full variable domain, in which reference TRBV28 and TRBJ2-1 provide the parts outside the CDR3, is DVKVTQSSRYLVKRTGEKVFLECVQDMDHENMFWYRQDPGLGLRLIYFSYDVKMKEKGDIPEGYSVSREKKERFSLILESASTNQTSMYLCASRIGQDLYNEQFFGPGTRLTVL.

The V gene is TRBV18, the J gene TRBJ2-5; perhaps TRBD1 as D (7 bases). In germline, CDR1 is KGHSH, CDR2 LQKENI. CDR3 length: 15 amino acids. Trimming shortened V by 2 bases and J by 5 bases, and 15 bases separated the two germline ends. DNA for the CDR3: TGTGCCAGCTCACCAAACAGGGGCGCGGGGGAGACCCAGTACTTC. Its translation: CASSPNRGAGETQYF. The whole variable domain, filled in from reference TRBV18 and TRBJ2-5, reads NAGVMQNPRHLVRRRGQEARLRCSPMKGHSHVYWYRQLPEEGLKFMVYLQKENIIDESGMPKERFSAEFPKEGPSILRIQQVVRGDSAAYFCASSPNRGAGETQYFGPGTRLLVL.

This clone was counted a few times. This chain uses TRBV19 with TRBJ2-5, with 9 bases lining up with TRBD1. The CDR3 consists of 13 residues. The junction had 5 bases not matched to a gene; V was cut back by 6 bases and J by 6 bases. Germline lookup yields CDR1 LNHDA and CDR2 SQIVND (reference sequence). The CDR3 loop is CASSPGQGQTQYF. In DNA form, the CDR3 reads TGTGCCAGTAGCCCGGGACAGGGACAGACCCAGTACTTC. The whole variable domain, remainder taken from reference TRBV19 and TRBJ2-5, is DGGITQSPKYLFRKEGQNVTLSCEQNLNHDAMYWYRQDPGQGLRLIYYSQIVNDFQKGDIAEGYSVSREKKESFPLTVTSAQKNPTAFYLCASSPGQGQTQYFGPGTRLLVL.

This clone has at least ten counts. The chain couples TRBV11-3 to TRBJ2-1, with 8 bases aligning to TRBD2. Germline CDR1 SGHNT, CDR2 YENEEA. The CDR3 length is 15 residues. J lost 5 bases, V lost 2 bases, and 5 bases had no gene match. The CDR3, as DNA: TGTGCCAGCAGCTTAAACCCAGCGGGAGACAATGAGCAGTTCTTC. Translating it yields CASSLNPAGDNEQFF.

This clone was picked up one time. The chain joins TRBV18 to TRBJ2-7; D is ambiguous. Germline V gene data show CDR1 as KGHSH and CDR2 as LQKENI. The CDR3 length is 14 residues. The V end lost 1 base, the J end lost 1 base, and 8 bases lay between the germline ends. For the CDR3, the DNA is TGTGCCAGCTCACCACGTCCCGAATCCTACGAGCAGTACTTC. It is translated as CASSPRPESYEQYF. Variable domain in full (rest from reference TRBV18 and TRBJ2-7): NAGVMQNPRHLVRRRGQEARLRCSPMKGHSHVYWYRQLPEEGLKFMVYLQKENIIDESGMPKERFSAEFPKEGPSILRIQQVVRGDSAAYFCASSPRPESYEQYFGPGTRLTVT.

This clone was observed a handful of times. The chain uses TRBV9 and TRBJ2-1; 10 positions match TRBD2. V shed 5 bases and J 5 bases; nucleotides not matched to a gene: 10. CDR1 SGDLS and CDR2 YYNGEE come from the germline V gene. This CDR3 is 16 amino acids long. This CDR3 is CASRDLAGAIDNEQFF. The CDR3 nucleotides read TGTGCCAGCAGGGATCTAGCGGGAGCAATCGACAATGAGCAGTTCTTC.

The gene calls are TRBV5-1 and TRBJ1-4; no firm D call. The V and J ends lost 0 bases and 8 bases respectively, with 11 bases between them. CDR1 and CDR2 from the germline V gene are SGHRS and YFSETQ. The CDR3 sequence is 14 residues long. CDR3 sequence (DNA): TGCGCCAGCAGCTTGGACGGTGGGTACGAAAAACTGTTTTTT. This translates into CASSLDGGYEKLFF.

This clone appeared a single time. CDR3 sequence (DNA): TGTGCCAGCAGTAATGGACTAGCGGGAGTTCGGAACACCGGGGAGCTGTTTTTT. Protein product: CASSNGLAGVRNTGELFF. V and J are TRBV28 and TRBJ2-2; 13 positions agree with TRBD2. In germline, CDR1 is MDHEN, CDR2 SYDVKM. The CDR3 is made up of 18 amino acids. Trimming at V came to 5 bases and at J to 1 base, leaving 7 bases not matched to a gene.

The chain employs TRBV19 and TRBJ1-5; D gene ambiguous. From germline, CDR1 is LNHDA and CDR2 SQIVND (reference sequence). The V gene lost 6 bases and the J gene lost 4 bases, with 10 bases spanning the gap. The CDR3 is 13 residues long. This chain's CDR3 is CASSYGFNQPQHF. DNA for the CDR3: TGTGCCAGTAGCTATGGGTTTAATCAGCCCCAGCATTTT.

This clone has a single count. The V call is TRBV19, the J call TRBJ2-2, with D unresolved. CDR3 size: 12 residues. In germline, CDR1 is LNHDA, CDR2 SQIVND (reference sequence). The germline V and J ends were trimmed by 11 bases and 3 bases, with 10 bases remaining between them. The CDR3 nucleotides read TGTGCCTCCCGCGAGGACACCGGGGAGCTGTTTTTT. Translation: CASREDTGELFF.

The V and J genes are TRBV6-4 and TRBJ1-4; the D gene is possibly TRBD1 (5 bases). V lost 6 bases and J 3 bases, leaving 17 bases between the germline ends. This CDR3 contains 16 residues. CDR1 is MRHNA and CDR2 is SNTAGT in the germline V gene. CDR3 in amino acids: CASRSAGDPANEKLFF. Here the CDR3 DNA reads TGTGCCAGCAGAAGCGCGGGGGACCCGGCTAATGAAAAACTGTTTTTT.

The V call is TRBV5-1, the J call TRBJ1-4; D possibly corresponds to TRBD1 (5 bases). The ends were cut back, 5 bases at V and 5 bases at J, with 16 bases in the middle. Germline V gives CDR1 SGHRS, CDR2 YFSETQ. CDR3 length equals 15 residues. CDR3 sequence: CASRNSGIGNEKLFF. In DNA form, the CDR3 reads TGCGCCAGCAGGAATTCAGGGATTGGGAATGAAAAACTGTTTTTT.